A selection of T cell receptor beta chains follows, all from one sample in a study of metastatic and nonmetastatic thyroid tumors. MiXCR re-clonotyped the PCR reads for TCRdb. The table records 30,000 to 40,000 clones, about a fifth of them present only once. Material for sequencing was tumor tissue. Receptors originate from a male donor with papillary thyroid cancer or a benign thyroid nodule (not recorded which). Some clones in this sample may be carry-over from other donors' samples. CDR3s include the opening cysteine and the closing phenylalanine or tryptophan.

V gene: TRBV9
J gene: TRBJ1-2
CDR3 protein: CASSVDSVPRYGYTF

V gene: TRBV20-1
J gene: TRBJ2-1
CDR3 protein: CSARVGTEYNEQFF

V gene: TRBV5-1
J gene: TRBJ2-3
CDR3 protein: CASSAGQPADTQYF

V gene: TRBV7-3
J gene: TRBJ2-3
CDR3 protein: CASSLGGGADTQYF

V gene: TRBV28
J gene: TRBJ1-2
CDR3 protein: CASSSGQTNYGYTF

V gene: TRBV20-1
J gene: TRBJ2-7
CDR3 protein: CSARDIRAGDRYEQYF

V gene: TRBV30
J gene: TRBJ2-3
CDR3 protein: CAWSALAGVIDTQYF

V gene: TRBV3-1
J gene: TRBJ2-5
CDR3 protein: CASSLLAGGKGETQYF

V gene: TRBV7-2
J gene: TRBJ2-2
CDR3 protein: CASSLAAFTGELFF

V gene: TRBV19
J gene: TRBJ2-1
CDR3 protein: CASSIGQVLNEQFF

V gene: TRBV6-2/TRBV6-3
J gene: TRBJ2-1
CDR3 protein: CASRLGGPDNEQFF

V gene: TRBV5-1
J gene: TRBJ1-6
CDR3 protein: CASSLETAYNSPLHF

V gene: TRBV20-1
J gene: TRBJ2-7
CDR3 protein: CSAAMGLDYEQYF

V gene: TRBV7-8
J gene: TRBJ2-7
CDR3 protein: CASRRLPGQTLYEQYF

V gene: TRBV5-1
J gene: TRBJ1-2
CDR3 protein: CASGPGTAHGYTF

V gene: TRBV5-1
J gene: TRBJ2-1
CDR3 protein: CASSGGLAGVGQFF

V gene: TRBV5-1
J gene: TRBJ2-3
CDR3 protein: CASSLSGPVPPDTQYF

V gene: TRBV20-1
J gene: TRBJ2-1
CDR3 protein: CSATPLMGLNDNEQFF

V gene: TRBV20-1
J gene: TRBJ2-7
CDR3 protein: CSASGQGAEQYF

V gene: TRBV20-1
J gene: TRBJ2-1
CDR3 protein: CSARGGSSYNEQFF